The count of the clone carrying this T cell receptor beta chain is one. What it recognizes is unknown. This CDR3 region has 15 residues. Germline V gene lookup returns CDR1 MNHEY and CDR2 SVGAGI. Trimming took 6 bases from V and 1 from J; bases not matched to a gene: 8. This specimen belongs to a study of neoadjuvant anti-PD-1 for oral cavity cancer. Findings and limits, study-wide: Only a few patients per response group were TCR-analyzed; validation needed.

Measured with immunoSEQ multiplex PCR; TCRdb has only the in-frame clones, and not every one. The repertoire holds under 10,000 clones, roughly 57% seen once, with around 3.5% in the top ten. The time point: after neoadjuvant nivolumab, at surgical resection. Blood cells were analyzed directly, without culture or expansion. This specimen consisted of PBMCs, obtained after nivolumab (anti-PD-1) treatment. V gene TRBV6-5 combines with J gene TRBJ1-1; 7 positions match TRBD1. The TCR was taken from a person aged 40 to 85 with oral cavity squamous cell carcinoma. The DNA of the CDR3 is TGTGCCAGCAGACACTCCGGGACAGCGAACACTGAAGCTTTCTTT. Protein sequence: CASRHSGTANTEAFF.